A selection of T cell receptor beta chains follows, all from one sample in a study of memory CD4+ T cells and cytomegalovirus serostatus. Assay used: immunoSEQ multiplex PCR; TCRdb lists only in-frame clones, some missing. The sample consists of tens of thousands of clones, roughly four fifths of them appearing once. Sequenced input: memory CD4+ T cells from blood. The receptor source for this set is an adult in good health and CMV-seronegative. CDR3s include the opening cysteine and the closing phenylalanine or tryptophan. The D gene is left open where the match is weak. Where a row states a size, it is once, few, many or the class of an expanded clone; other rows omit it.

v_gene: TRBV25-1
j_gene: TRBJ2-5
d_gene: TRBD2
abundance: .
CDR3aa: CASSESSGREQETQYF
CDR3nt: TGTGCCAGCAGTGAAAGTAGCGGGAGGGAACAAGAGACCCAGTACTTC

v_gene: TRBV5-6
j_gene: TRBJ1-2
d_gene: TRBD1
abundance: few
CDR3aa: CASRGTGATNYGYTF
CDR3nt: TGTGCCAGCAGAGGGACAGGGGCAACTAACTATGGCTACACCTTC

v_gene: TRBV27
j_gene: TRBJ1-4
d_gene: .
abundance: .
CDR3aa: CASSLRGGYEKLFF
CDR3nt: TGTGCCAGCAGTTTACGGGGGGGTTACGAAAAACTGTTTTTT

v_gene: TRBV7-6
j_gene: TRBJ2-3
d_gene: TRBD2
abundance: .
CDR3aa: CASSLFPSGGNTDTQYF
CDR3nt: TGTGCCAGCAGCTTGTTCCCTAGCGGCGGAAACACAGATACGCAGTATTTT

v_gene: TRBV15
j_gene: TRBJ2-6
d_gene: .
abundance: .
CDR3aa: CATSATAWERPGANVLTF
CDR3nt: TGTGCCACCAGCGCCACAGCCTGGGAGCGCCCGGGGGCCAACGTCCTGACTTTC

v_gene: TRBV12-5
j_gene: TRBJ1-6
d_gene: .
abundance: .
CDR3aa: CASGWEGNSPLHF
CDR3nt: TGTGCTAGTGGTTGGGAGGGTAATTCACCCCTCCACTTT

v_gene: TRBV7-8
j_gene: TRBJ2-7
d_gene: TRBD2
abundance: .
CDR3aa: CASSLGPWEGSYEQYF
CDR3nt: TGTGCCAGCAGCTTAGGGCCCTGGGAGGGCTCCTACGAGCAGTACTTC

v_gene: TRBV2
j_gene: TRBJ1-2
d_gene: .
abundance: .
CDR3aa: CASSDPGHIGLEGYTF
CDR3nt: TGTGCCAGCAGTGACCCGGGACACATCGGGCTGGAAGGCTACACCTTC

v_gene: TRBV27
j_gene: TRBJ1-1
d_gene: .
abundance: .
CDR3aa: CASSFISGRAFF
CDR3nt: TGTGCCAGCAGTTTTATATCGGGTAGGGCTTTCTTT

v_gene: TRBV5-4
j_gene: TRBJ1-3
d_gene: TRBD1
abundance: .
CDR3aa: CASSKGGAFGNTIYF
CDR3nt: TGTGCCAGCAGCAAAGGGGGCGCATTTGGAAACACCATATATTTT

v_gene: TRBV11-3
j_gene: TRBJ1-2
d_gene: .
abundance: .
CDR3aa: CASSFSGYGYTF
CDR3nt: TGTGCCAGCAGCTTTTCCGGCTATGGCTACACCTTC

v_gene: TRBV28
j_gene: TRBJ2-1
d_gene: TRBD1
abundance: .
CDR3aa: CASSLDRGRIEQFF
CDR3nt: TGTGCCAGCAGTTTGGACAGGGGGCGTATTGAGCAGTTCTTC

v_gene: TRBV28
j_gene: TRBJ1-5
d_gene: .
abundance: .
CDR3aa: CASSLMEGPSSNQPQHF
CDR3nt: TGTGCCAGCAGTTTAATGGAAGGGCCGAGCAGCAATCAGCCCCAGCATTTT

v_gene: TRBV6-1
j_gene: TRBJ2-1
d_gene: .
abundance: .
CDR3aa: CASSGIGGSYNEQFF
CDR3nt: TGTGCCAGCAGTGGGATAGGAGGGTCCTACAATGAGCAGTTCTTC

v_gene: TRBV28
j_gene: TRBJ2-1
d_gene: .
abundance: .
CDR3aa: CASSPLTGTDNEQFF
CDR3nt: TGTGCCAGCAGCCCCCTGACAGGAACGGACAATGAGCAGTTCTTC

v_gene: TRBV9
j_gene: TRBJ2-3
d_gene: TRBD2
abundance: few
CDR3aa: CASSVRGSKSDTQYF
CDR3nt: TGTGCCAGCAGCGTGCGGGGGTCAAAGTCAGATACGCAGTATTTT

v_gene: TRBV2
j_gene: TRBJ1-2
d_gene: .
abundance: .
CDR3aa: CASSDELAYGYTF
CDR3nt: TGTGCCAGCAGTGATGAACTGGCATATGGCTACACCTTC

v_gene: TRBV7-9
j_gene: TRBJ2-3
d_gene: TRBD2
abundance: .
CDR3aa: CASSFSGLAGTQYF
CDR3nt: TGTGCCAGCAGCTTCTCGGGACTAGCAGGCACGCAGTATTTT

v_gene: TRBV12-5
j_gene: TRBJ1-1
d_gene: .
abundance: .
CDR3aa: CASGHRGAEAFF
CDR3nt: TGTGCTAGTGGCCACCGGGGAGCTGAAGCTTTCTTT

v_gene: TRBV27
j_gene: TRBJ2-7
d_gene: .
abundance: .
CDR3aa: CASRRQGSYEQYF
CDR3nt: TGTGCCAGCCGTCGTCAGGGGTCCTACGAGCAGTACTTC

v_gene: TRBV29-1
j_gene: TRBJ1-2
d_gene: .
abundance: once
CDR3aa: CSVEPGGAGGYTF
CDR3nt: TGCAGCGTTGAACCGGGCGGGGCAGGTGGCTACACCTTC

v_gene: TRBV2
j_gene: TRBJ2-7
d_gene: TRBD2
abundance: few
CDR3aa: CASSDTGGGPKQYF
CDR3nt: TGTGCCAGCAGTGATACCGGGGGGGGCCCTAAGCAGTACTTC

v_gene: TRBV10-1
j_gene: TRBJ2-5
d_gene: .
abundance: few
CDR3aa: CASSESTARVTETQYF
CDR3nt: TGCGCCAGCAGTGAGTCGACGGCCAGGGTTACGGAGACCCAGTACTTC

v_gene: TRBV7-6
j_gene: TRBJ2-1
d_gene: .
abundance: few
CDR3aa: CASSFGTEQFF
CDR3nt: TGTGCCAGCAGCTTTGGGACAGAGCAGTTCTTC

v_gene: TRBV6-4
j_gene: TRBJ2-1
d_gene: .
abundance: few
CDR3aa: CASSAGNEQFF
CDR3nt: TGTGCCAGCAGTGCAGGGAATGAGCAGTTCTTC

v_gene: TRBV6-1
j_gene: TRBJ1-1
d_gene: .
abundance: .
CDR3aa: CASSGAGTLNTEAFF
CDR3nt: TGTGCCAGCAGTGGGGCCGGGACACTGAACACTGAAGCTTTCTTT

v_gene: TRBV20-1
j_gene: TRBJ2-3
d_gene: .
abundance: .
CDR3aa: CSASLTDTQYF
CDR3nt: TGCAGTGCTAGCCTCACAGATACGCAGTATTTT